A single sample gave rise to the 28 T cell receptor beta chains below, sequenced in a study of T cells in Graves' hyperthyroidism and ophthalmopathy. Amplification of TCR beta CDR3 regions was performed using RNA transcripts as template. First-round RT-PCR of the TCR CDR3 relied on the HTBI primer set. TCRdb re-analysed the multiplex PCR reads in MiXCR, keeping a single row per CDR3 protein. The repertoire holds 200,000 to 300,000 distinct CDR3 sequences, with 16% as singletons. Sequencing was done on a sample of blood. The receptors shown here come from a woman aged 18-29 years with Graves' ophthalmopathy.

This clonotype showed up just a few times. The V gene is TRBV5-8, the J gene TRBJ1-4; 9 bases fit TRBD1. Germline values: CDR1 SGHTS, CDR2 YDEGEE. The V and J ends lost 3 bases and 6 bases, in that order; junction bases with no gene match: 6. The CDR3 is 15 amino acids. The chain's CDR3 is CASSYRTGEDEKLFF. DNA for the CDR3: TGTGCCAGCAGCTATAGGACAGGGGAAGATGAAAAACTGTTTTTT. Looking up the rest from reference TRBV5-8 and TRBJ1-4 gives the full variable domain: EAGVTQSPTHLIKTRGQQATLRCSPISGHTSVYWYQQALGLGLQFLLWYDEGEERNRGNFPPRFSGRQFPNYSSELNVNALELEDSALYLCASSYRTGEDEKLFFGSGTQLSVL.

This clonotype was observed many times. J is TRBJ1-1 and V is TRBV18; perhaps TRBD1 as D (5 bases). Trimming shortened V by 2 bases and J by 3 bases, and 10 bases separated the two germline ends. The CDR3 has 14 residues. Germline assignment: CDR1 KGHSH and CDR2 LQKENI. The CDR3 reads CASSPGGVDTEAFF. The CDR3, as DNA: TGTGCCAGCTCACCAGGGGGGGTGGACACTGAAGCTTTCTTT.

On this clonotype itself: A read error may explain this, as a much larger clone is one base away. The chain's CDR3 is CASSSLQDRGEQYF. CDR3 coding DNA: TGTGCCAGCAGCTCCCTCCAGGACAGGGGCGAGCAGTACTTC. The chain recombines TRBV7-9 with TRBJ2-7; 9 nucleotides line up with TRBD1. From germline, CDR1 is SEHNR and CDR2 FQNEAQ (reference sequence). V lost 4 bases, J lost 6 bases, and 7 bases stayed unmatched. There are 14 residues in the CDR3.

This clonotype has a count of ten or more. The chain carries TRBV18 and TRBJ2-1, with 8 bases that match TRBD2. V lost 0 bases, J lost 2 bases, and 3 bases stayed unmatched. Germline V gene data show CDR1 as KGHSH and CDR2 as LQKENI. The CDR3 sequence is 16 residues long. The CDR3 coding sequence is TGTGCCAGCTCACCACCTACGGGGGGGGCCTACAATGAGCAGTTCTTC. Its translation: CASSPPTGGAYNEQFF.

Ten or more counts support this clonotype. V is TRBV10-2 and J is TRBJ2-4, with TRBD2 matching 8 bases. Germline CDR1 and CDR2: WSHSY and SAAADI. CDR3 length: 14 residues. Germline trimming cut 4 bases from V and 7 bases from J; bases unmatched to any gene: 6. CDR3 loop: CASSATGTRNIQYF. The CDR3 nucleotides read TGCGCCAGCAGTGCAACCGGGACTAGGAACATTCAGTACTTC.

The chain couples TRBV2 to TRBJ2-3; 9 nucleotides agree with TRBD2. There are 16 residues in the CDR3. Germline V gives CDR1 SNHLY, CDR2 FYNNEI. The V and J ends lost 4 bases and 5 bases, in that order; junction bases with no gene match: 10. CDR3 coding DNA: TGTGCCAGCAGTGCTACTAGCGGGTGGTCGGGAGATACGCAGTATTTT. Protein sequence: CASSATSGWSGDTQYF.

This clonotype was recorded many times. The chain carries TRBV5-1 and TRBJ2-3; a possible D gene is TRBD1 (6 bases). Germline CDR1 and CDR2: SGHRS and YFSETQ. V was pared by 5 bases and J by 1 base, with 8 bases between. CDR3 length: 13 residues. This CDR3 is CASSRTGTDTQYF. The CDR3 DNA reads TGCGCCAGCAGTAGGACAGGCACAGATACGCAGTATTTT.

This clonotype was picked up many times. CDR3 loop: CASSTTGGADTQYF. CDR3 nucleotides: TGTGCCAGCAGTACCACAGGAGGGGCAGATACGCAGTATTTT. The V and J genes are TRBV28 and TRBJ2-3; a weak D match, TRBD2 (6 bases). This CDR3 region has 14 residues. V lost 5 bases and J lost 4, with 13 bases in between. Germline V gene lookup returns CDR1 MDHEN and CDR2 SYDVKM.

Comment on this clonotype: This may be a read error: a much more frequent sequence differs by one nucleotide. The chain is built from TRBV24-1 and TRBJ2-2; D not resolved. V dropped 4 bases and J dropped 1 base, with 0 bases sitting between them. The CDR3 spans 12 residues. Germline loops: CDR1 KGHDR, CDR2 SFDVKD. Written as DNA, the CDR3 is TGTGCCACCAGTGAGAACACCGGGGAGCTGTTTTTT. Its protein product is CATSENTGELFF.

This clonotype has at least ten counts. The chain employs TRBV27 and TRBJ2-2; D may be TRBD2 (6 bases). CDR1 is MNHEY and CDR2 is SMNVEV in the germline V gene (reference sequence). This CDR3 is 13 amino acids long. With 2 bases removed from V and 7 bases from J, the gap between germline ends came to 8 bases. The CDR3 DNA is TGTGCCAGCAGTTTAGGGGGGTACGGGGAGCTGTTTTTT. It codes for CASSLGGYGELFF.

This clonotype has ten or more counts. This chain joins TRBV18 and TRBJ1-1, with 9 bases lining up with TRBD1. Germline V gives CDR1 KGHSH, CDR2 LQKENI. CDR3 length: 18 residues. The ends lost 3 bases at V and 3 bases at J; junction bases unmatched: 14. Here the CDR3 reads CASSPGGTGSYDYTEAFF. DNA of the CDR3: TGTGCCAGCTCACCTGGCGGGACAGGGTCCTATGACTACACTGAAGCTTTCTTT.

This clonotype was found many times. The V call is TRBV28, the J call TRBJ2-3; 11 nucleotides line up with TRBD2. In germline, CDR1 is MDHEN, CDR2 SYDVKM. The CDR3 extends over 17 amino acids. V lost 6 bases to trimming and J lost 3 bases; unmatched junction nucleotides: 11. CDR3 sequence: CASRKRLAGPVTDTQYF. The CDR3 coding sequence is TGTGCCAGCAGAAAACGACTAGCGGGACCGGTTACAGATACGCAGTATTTT.

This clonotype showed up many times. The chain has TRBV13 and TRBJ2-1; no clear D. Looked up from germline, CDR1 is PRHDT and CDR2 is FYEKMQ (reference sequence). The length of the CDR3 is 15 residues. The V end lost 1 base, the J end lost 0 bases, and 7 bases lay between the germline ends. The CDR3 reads CASSLVRSSYNEQFF. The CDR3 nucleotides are TGTGCCAGCAGCTTAGTACGGAGCTCCTACAATGAGCAGTTCTTC.

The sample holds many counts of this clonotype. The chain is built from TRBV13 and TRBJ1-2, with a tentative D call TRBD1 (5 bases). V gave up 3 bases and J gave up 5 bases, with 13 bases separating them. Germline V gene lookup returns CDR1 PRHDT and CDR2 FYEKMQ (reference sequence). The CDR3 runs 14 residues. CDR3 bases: TGTGCCAGCAGCTTGAGGGGAGAAAAGTATGGCTACACCTTC. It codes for CASSLRGEKYGYTF.

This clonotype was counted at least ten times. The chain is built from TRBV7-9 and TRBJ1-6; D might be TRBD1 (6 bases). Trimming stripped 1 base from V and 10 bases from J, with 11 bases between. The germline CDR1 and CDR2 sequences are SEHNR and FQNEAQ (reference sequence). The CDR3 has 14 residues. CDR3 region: CASSLGPGDSPLHF. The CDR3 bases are TGTGCCAGCAGCTTAGGCCCAGGGGACTCACCCCTCCACTTT.

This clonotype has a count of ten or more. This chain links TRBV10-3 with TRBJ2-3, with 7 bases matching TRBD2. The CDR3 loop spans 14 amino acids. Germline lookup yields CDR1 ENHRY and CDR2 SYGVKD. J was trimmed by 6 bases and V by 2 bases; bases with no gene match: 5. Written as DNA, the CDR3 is TGTGCCATCAGTGAGGCGGGAGCGGGGGATACGCAGTATTTT. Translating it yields CAISEAGAGDTQYF.

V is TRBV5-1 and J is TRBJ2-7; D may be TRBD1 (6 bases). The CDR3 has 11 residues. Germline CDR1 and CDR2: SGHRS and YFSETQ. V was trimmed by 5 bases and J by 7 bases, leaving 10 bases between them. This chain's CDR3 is CASREDREQYF. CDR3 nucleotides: TGCGCCAGCAGAGAAGACAGGGAGCAGTACTTC.

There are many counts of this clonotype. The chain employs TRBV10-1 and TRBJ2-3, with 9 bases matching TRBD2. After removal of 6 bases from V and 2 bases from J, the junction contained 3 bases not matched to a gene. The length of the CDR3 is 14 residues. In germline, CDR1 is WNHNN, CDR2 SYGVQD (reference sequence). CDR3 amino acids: CASSQRGDTDTQYF. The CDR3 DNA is TGCGCCAGCAGCCAGCGGGGGGACACAGATACGCAGTATTTT.

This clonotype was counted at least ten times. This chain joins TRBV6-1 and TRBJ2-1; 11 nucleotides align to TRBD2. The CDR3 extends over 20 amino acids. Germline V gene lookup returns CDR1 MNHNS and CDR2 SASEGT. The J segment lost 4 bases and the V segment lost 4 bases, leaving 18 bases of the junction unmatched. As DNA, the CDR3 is TGTGCCAGCAGTGGCACAAAATCGGCCGGGACTAGCGGTCTATACAATGAGCAGTTCTTC. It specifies CASSGTKSAGTSGLYNEQFF.

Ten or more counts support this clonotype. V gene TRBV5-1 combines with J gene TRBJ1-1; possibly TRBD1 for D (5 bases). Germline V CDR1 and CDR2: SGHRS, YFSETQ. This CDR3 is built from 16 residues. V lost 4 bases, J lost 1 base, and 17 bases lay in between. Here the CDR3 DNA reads TGCGCCAGCAGCGAGGGCCAGGGCCTATGGAACACTGAAGCTTTCTTT. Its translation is CASSEGQGLWNTEAFF.

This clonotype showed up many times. The CDR3, as DNA: TGTGCCAGCAGCTTAGGGCAGCTGGACTATGGCTACACCTTC. Translating it yields CASSLGQLDYGYTF. The chain is built from TRBV11-2 and TRBJ1-2; D unclear. V was cut by 1 base and J by 3 bases, with 9 bases left in between. The length of the CDR3 is 14 residues. CDR1 and CDR2 from the germline V gene are SGHAT and FQNNGV.

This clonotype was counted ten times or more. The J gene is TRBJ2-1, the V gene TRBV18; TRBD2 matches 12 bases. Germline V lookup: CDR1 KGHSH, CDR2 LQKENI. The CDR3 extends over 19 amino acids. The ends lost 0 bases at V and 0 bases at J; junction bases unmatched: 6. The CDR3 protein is CASSPPGLAGGSSYNEQFF. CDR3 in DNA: TGTGCCAGCTCACCACCGGGTCTAGCGGGAGGGAGCTCCTACAATGAGCAGTTCTTC.

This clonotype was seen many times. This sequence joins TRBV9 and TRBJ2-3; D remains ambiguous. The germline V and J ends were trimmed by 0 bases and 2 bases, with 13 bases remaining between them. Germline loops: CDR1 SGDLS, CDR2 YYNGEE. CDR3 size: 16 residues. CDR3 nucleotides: TGTGCCAGCAGCGTAGGCGGCCGAAAGATCACAGATACGCAGTATTTT. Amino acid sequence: CASSVGGRKITDTQYF.

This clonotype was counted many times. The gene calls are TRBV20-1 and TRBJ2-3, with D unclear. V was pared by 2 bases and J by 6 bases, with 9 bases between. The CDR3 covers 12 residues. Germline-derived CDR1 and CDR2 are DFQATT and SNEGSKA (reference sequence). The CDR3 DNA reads TGCAGTGCTAGATCGAGTACCGATACGCAGTATTTT. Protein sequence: CSARSSTDTQYF.

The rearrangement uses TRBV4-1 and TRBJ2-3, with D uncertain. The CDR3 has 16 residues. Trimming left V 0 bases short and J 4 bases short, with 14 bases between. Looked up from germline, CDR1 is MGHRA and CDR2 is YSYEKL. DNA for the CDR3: TGCGCCAGCAGCCAAGAACCCCGACGGCCTGCAGATACGCAGTATTTT. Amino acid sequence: CASSQEPRRPADTQYF.

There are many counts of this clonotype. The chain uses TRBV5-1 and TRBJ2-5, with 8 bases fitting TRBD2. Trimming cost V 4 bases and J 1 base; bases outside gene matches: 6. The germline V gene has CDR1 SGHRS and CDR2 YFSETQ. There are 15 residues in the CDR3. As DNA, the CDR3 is TGCGCCAGCAGCAGAATAGCGGGGTCCCAAGAGACCCAGTACTTC. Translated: CASSRIAGSQETQYF.

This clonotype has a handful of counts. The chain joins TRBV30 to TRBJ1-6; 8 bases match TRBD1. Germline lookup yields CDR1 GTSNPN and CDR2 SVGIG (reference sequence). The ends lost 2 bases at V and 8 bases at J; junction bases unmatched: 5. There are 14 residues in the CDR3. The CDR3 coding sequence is TGTGCCTGGAGTATATTGACAGGGGATTCACCCCTCCACTTT. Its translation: CAWSILTGDSPLHF.

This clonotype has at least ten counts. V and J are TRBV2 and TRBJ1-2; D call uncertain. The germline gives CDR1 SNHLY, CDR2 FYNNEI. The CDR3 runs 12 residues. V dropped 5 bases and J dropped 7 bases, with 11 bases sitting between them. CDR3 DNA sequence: TGTGCCAGCAGTAACGACGGAGTTGGCTACACCTTC. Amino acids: CASSNDGVGYTF.